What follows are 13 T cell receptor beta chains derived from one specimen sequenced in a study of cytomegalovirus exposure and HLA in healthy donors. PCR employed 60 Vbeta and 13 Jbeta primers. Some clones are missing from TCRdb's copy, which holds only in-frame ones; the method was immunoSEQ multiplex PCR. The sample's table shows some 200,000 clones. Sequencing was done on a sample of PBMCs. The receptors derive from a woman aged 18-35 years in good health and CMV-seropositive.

CDR3 loop: CASSLSRDRVRGYTF. DNA of the CDR3: TGTGCCAGCAGCCTTAGCCGGGACAGGGTGCGTGGCTACACCTTC. The gene calls are TRBV27 and TRBJ1-2, with 9 bases identical to TRBD1. Germline CDR1 and CDR2: MNHEY and SMNVEV (reference sequence). There are 15 residues in the CDR3. Losses at the gene ends were 6 bases for V and 7 bases for J; bases not matched to a gene: 12.

CDR3 sequence (DNA): TGCGCCAGCGCTGATCGGGGACAGAGTAATGAAAAACTGTTTTTT. It specifies CASADRGQSNEKLFF. The rearrangement uses TRBV4-3 and TRBJ1-4; 7 nucleotides match TRBD1. This CDR3 is 15 amino acids long. V trimming: 8 bases; J trimming: 4 bases; junction bases outside the gene matches: 10. Germline CDR1 reads LGHNA; CDR2 reads YSLEER.

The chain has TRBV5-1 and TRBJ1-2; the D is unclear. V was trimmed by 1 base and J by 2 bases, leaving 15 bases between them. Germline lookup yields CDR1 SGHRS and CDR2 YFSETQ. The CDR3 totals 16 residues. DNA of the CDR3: TGCGCCAGCAGCTTGATTCGGGGATCCTCAAACTATGGCTACACCTTC. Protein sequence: CASSLIRGSSNYGYTF.

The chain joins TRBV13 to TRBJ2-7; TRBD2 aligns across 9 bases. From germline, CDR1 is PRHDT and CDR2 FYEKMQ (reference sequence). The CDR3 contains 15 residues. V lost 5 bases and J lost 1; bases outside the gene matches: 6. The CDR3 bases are TGTGCCAGCAGCATTCTAGCGGGATTGTCCTACGAGCAGTACTTC. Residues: CASSILAGLSYEQYF.

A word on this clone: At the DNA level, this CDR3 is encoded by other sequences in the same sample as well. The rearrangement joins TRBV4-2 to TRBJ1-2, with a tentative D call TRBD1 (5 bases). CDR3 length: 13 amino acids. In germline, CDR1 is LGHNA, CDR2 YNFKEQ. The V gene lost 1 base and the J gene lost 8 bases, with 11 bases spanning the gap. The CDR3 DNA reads TGTGCCAGCAGCCAAGGGCAGGGAGGAGGCTACACCTTC. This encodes CASSQGQGGGYTF.

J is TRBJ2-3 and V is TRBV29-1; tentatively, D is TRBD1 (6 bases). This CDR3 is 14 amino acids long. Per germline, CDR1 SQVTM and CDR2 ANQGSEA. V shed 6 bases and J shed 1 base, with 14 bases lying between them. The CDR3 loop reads CSVNRVGGTDTQYF. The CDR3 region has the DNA TGCAGCGTGAACAGGGTGGGGGGCACAGATACGCAGTATTTT.

The DNA of the CDR3 is TGTGCCTGGAGCCAGGTGACAGTTGAAGCTTTCTTT. Translated, it gives CAWSQVTVEAFF. V and J are TRBV30 and TRBJ1-1, with D maybe TRBD1 (5 bases). With 3 bases removed from V and 7 bases from J, the gap between germline ends came to 12 bases. The CDR3 is 12 residues long. Germline values: CDR1 GTSNPN, CDR2 SVGIG (reference sequence).

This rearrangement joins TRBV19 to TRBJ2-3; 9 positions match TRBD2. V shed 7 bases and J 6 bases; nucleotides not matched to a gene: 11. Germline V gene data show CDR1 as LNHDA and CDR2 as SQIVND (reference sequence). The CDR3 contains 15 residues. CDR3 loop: CASKSTSGPSDTQYF. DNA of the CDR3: TGTGCCAGTAAGTCCACTAGCGGGCCCTCGGATACGCAGTATTTT. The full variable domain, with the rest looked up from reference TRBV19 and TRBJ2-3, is DGGITQSPKYLFRKEGQNVTLSCEQNLNHDAMYWYRQDPGQGLRLIYYSQIVNDFQKGDIAEGYSVSREKKESFPLTVTSAQKNPTAFYLCASKSTSGPSDTQYFGPGTRLTVL.

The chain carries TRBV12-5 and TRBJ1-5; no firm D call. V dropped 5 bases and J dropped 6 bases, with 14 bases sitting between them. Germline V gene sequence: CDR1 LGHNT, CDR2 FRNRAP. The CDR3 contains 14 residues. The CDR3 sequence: CASGLRDGGQPQHF. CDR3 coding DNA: TGTGCTAGTGGTCTGCGGGATGGTGGTCAGCCCCAGCATTTT.

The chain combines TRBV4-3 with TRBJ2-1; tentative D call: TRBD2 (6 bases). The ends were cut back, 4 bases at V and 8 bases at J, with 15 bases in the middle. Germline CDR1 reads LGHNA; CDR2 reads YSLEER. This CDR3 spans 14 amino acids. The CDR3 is CASSPQTRDHEQFF. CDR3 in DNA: TGCGCCAGCAGCCCCCAGACTAGAGATCATGAGCAGTTCTTC.

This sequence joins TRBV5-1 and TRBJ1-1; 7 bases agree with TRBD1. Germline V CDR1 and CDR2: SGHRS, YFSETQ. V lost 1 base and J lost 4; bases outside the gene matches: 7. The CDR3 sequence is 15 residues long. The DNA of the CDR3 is TGCGCCAGCAGCTTGCGTGGCAGGGGGTTCACTGAAGCTTTCTTT. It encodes CASSLRGRGFTEAFF.

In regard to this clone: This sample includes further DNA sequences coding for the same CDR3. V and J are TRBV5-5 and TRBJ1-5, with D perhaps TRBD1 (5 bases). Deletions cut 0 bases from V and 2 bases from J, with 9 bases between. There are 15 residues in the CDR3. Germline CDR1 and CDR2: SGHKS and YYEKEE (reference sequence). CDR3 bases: TGTGCCAGCAGCTTGGACCGGGGGGGCAATCAGCCCCAGCATTTT. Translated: CASSLDRGGNQPQHF. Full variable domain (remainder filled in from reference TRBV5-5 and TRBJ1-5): DAGVTQSPTHLIKTRGQQVTLRCSPISGHKSVSWYQQVLGQGPQFIFQYYEKEERGRGNFPDRFSARQFPNYSSELNVNALLLGDSALYLCASSLDRGGNQPQHFGDGTRLSIL.

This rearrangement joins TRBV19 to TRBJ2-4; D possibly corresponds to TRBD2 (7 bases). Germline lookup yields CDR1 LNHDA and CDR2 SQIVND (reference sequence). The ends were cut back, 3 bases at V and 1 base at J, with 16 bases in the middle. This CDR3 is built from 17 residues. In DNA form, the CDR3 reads TGTGCCAGTAGTATTACAGTCGGGGGGCTGGCCAAAAACATTCAGTACTTC. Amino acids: CASSITVGGLAKNIQYF.